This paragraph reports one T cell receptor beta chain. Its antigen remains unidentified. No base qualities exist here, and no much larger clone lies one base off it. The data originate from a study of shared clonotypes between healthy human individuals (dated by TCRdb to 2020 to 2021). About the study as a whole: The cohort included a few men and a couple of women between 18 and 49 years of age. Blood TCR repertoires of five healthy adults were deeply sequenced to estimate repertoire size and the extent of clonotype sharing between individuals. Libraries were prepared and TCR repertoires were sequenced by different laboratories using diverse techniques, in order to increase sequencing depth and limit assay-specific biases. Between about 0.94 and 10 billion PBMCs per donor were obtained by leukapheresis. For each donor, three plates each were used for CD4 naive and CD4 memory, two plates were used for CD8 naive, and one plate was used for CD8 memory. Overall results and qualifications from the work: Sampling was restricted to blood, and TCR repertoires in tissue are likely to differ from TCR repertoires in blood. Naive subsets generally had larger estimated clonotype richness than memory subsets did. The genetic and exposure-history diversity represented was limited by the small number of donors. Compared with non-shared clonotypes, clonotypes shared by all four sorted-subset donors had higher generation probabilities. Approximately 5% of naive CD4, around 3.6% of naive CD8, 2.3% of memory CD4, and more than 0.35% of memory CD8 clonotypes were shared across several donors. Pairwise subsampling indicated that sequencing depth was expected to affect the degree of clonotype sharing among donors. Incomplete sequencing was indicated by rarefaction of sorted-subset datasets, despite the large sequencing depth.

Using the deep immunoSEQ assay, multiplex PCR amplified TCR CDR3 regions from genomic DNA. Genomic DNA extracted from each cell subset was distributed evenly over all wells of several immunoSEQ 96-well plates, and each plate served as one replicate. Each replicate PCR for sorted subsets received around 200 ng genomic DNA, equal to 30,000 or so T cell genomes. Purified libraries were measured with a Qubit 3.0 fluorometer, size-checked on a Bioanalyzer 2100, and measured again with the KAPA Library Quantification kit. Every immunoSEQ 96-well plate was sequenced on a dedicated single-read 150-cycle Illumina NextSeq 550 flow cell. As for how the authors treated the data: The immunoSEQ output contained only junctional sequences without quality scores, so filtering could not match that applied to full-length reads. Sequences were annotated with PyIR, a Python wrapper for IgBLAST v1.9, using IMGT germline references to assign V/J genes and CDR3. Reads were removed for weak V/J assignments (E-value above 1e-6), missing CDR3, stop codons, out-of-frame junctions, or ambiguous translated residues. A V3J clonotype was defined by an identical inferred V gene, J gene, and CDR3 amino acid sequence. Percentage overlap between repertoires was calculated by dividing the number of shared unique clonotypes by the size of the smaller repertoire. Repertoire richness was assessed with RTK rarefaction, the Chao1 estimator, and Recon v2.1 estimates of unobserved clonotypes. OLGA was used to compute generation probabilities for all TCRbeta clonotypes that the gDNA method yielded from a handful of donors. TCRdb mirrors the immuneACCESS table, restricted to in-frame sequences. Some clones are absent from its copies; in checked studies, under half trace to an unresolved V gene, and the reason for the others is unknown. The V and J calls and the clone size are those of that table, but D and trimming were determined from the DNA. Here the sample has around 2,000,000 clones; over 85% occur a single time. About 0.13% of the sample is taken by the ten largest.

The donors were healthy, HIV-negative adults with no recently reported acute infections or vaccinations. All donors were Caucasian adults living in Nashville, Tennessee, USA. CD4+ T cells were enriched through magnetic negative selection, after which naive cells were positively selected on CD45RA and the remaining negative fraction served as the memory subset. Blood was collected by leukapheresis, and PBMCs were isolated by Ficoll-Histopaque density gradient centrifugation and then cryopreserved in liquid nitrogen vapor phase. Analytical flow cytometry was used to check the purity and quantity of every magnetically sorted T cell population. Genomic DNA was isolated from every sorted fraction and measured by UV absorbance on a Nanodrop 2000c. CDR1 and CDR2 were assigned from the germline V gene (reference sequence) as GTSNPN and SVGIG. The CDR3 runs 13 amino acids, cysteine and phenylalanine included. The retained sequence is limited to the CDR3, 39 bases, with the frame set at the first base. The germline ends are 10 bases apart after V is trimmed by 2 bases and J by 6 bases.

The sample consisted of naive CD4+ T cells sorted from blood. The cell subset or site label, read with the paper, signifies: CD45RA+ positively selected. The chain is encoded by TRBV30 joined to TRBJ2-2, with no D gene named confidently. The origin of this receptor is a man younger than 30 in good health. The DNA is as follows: TGTGCCTGGAGTAGAGTCCCGTCCGGGGAGCTGTTTTTT. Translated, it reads CAWSRVPSGELFF. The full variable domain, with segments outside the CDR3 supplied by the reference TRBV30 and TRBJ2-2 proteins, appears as SQTIHQWPATLVQPVGSPLSLECTVEGTSNPNLYWYRQAAGRGLQLLFYSVGIGQISSEVPQNLSASRPQDRQFILSSKKLLLSDSGFYLCAWSRVPSGELFFGEGSRLTVL.